One and the same sample provided the 20 T cell receptor beta chains below, sequenced in a study of molecular identifiers for immune sequencing clone quantification. TCRdb itself ran the PCR reads through MiXCR, one entry per CDR3 protein. This sample yields fewer than 350,000 distinct CDR3 sequences, of which roughly a quarter are seen a single time; 0.74% belongs to the top ten. Material: naive CD8+ T cells from blood, with Jurkat cell RNA spiked in. The subset denotes: FACS-sorted CD8+CD4-CCR7+CD45RA+ naive T cells. The receptors were sampled from a human donor in good health. Some libraries in this study had Jurkat cell RNA spiked in.

The rearrangement uses TRBV12-3 or TRBV12-4 and TRBJ2-3; D not resolved. This CDR3 is 12 amino acids long. Trimming left V 6 bases short and J 6 bases short, with 10 bases between. The CDR3 bases are TGTGCCAGCAGGGCGAGTGGGGATACGCAGTATTTT. Residues: CASRASGDTQYF.

This clonotype was counted many times. The chain links TRBV6-5 to TRBJ2-4; perhaps TRBD2 as D (6 bases). V was trimmed by 5 bases and J by 0 bases, leaving 11 bases between them. The CDR3 is made up of 15 amino acids. CDR1 MNHEY and CDR2 SVGAGI come from the germline V gene. The CDR3 sequence: CASSTPGLAKNIQYF. Here the CDR3 DNA reads TGTGCCAGCAGTACACCGGGACTAGCCAAAAACATTCAGTACTTC.

This sequence joins TRBV27 and TRBJ2-1, with 10 bases that match TRBD1. Germline V CDR1 and CDR2: MNHEY, SMNVEV (reference sequence). The V gene end was trimmed by 5 bases and the J gene end by 10 bases; junction bases not matched to a gene: 5. This CDR3 has 13 residues. This CDR3 reads CASSRQGAHEQFF. The CDR3 nucleotides are TGTGCCAGCAGTCGACAGGGGGCACACGAGCAGTTCTTC.

To note about this clonotype: One end of the junction does not line up with germline, which may come from a read error. V and J are TRBV6-2 or TRBV6-3 and TRBJ2-2, with D maybe TRBD2 (5 bases). The length of the CDR3 is 11 residues. Germline CDR1 MNHEY, CDR2 SVGEGT. The CDR3 sequence is CASRRDGELVF. CDR3 in DNA: TGTGCCAGCAGGAGAGACGGGGAGCTGGTTTTT.

Note on this clonotype: This may come from a read error, since a much larger clone is one base off. The chain joins TRBV4-1 to TRBJ1-1; D is unresolved. CDR1 is MGHRA, CDR2 YSYEKL, per germline. The CDR3 spans 13 residues. The CDR3 coding sequence is TGCGCCAGCAGCCAAGGGACTCCCACTGAAACTTTCTTT. It is translated as CASSQGTPTETFF.

As regards this clonotype: The junction departs from the called germline gene at one end, perhaps through a read error. The chain couples TRBV5-1 to TRBJ1-1; possibly TRBD1 for D (6 bases). Germline V gene data show CDR1 as SGHRS and CDR2 as YFSETQ. The CDR3 consists of 15 residues. In DNA, the CDR3 is TGCGCCAGCAGCTTGCTTCGAGGACAGAACGCTGAAGCTTTCTTT. Its protein product is CASSLLRGQNAEAFF.

About this clonotype: A read error may account for a junction end that differs from germline. The V gene is TRBV20-1, the J gene TRBJ1-6, with D maybe TRBD1 (5 bases). Looked up from germline, CDR1 is DFQATT and CDR2 is SNEGSKA (reference sequence). CDR3 length: 16 residues. CDR3 amino acids: CSARDSSPSYNSPLHF. In DNA form, the CDR3 reads TGCAGTGCTCGAGACAGCTCCCCCTCCTATAATTCACCCCTCCACTTT.

This rearrangement joins TRBV4-3 to TRBJ2-7, with D unresolved. Germline CDR1 and CDR2: LGHNA and YSLEER. Trimming shortened V by 11 bases and J by 3 bases, and 20 bases separated the two germline ends. The CDR3 length is 14 residues. CDR3 in amino acids: CARRPGPYSYEQYF. CDR3 nucleotides: TGCGCCCGCCGCCCCGGACCGTACAGCTACGAGCAGTACTTC.

There are many counts of this clonotype. DNA for the CDR3: TGTGCCAGCAGTTTATTGGTGAGGGCGCGAAACTATGGCTACACCTTC. Amino acids: CASSLLVRARNYGYTF. This chain connects TRBV12-3 or TRBV12-4 to TRBJ1-2; D gene ambiguous. Trimming took off 2 bases at V and 2 bases at J, with 15 bases between the two ends. CDR3 length: 16 residues.

This clonotype was counted many times. V is TRBV12-3 or TRBV12-4 and J is TRBJ1-1, with D uncertain. V was trimmed by 4 bases and J by 7 bases, leaving 10 bases between them. CDR3 length equals 12 residues. For the CDR3, the DNA is TGTGCCAGCAGTTATTCCACGAGTGAAGCTTTCTTT. Residues: CASSYSTSEAFF.

A remark on this clonotype: A read error may account for a junction end that differs from germline. The V and J genes are TRBV29-1 and TRBJ1-4; D is possibly TRBD1 (5 bases). Germline CDR1 reads SQVTM; CDR2 reads ANQGSEA. The CDR3 has 15 amino acids. This chain's CDR3 is CSVEVRGWGGEKLLF. CDR3 bases: TGCAGCGTTGAGGTCCGAGGCTGGGGGGGTGAAAAACTGCTTTTT.

This clonotype was recorded at least ten times. The V and J genes are TRBV5-1 and TRBJ1-1; D possibly corresponds to TRBD1 (6 bases). The V end lost 5 bases, the J end lost 1 base, and 9 bases lay between the germline ends. The CDR3 has 13 amino acids. Germline CDR1 SGHRS, CDR2 YFSETQ. CDR3 sequence: CASSTGSNTEAFF. DNA for the CDR3: TGCGCCAGCAGTACAGGGTCGAACACTGAAGCTTTCTTT.

This clonotype showed up just a few times. The gene calls are TRBV10-3 and TRBJ2-7; TRBD2 might be the D (5 bases). Germline values: CDR1 ENHRY, CDR2 SYGVKD. This CDR3 comprises 13 residues. Between the trimmed V and J ends, which lost 2 bases and 1 base, there was a span of 6 bases. The CDR3 DNA reads TGTGCCATCAGTGAGGGACTGTCCTACGAGCAGTACTTC. This encodes CAISEGLSYEQYF.

Details on this clonotype: The conserved phenylalanine or tryptophan is not found at the CDR3 terminus, so this likely reflects a read error. This chain uses TRBV12-3 or TRBV12-4 with TRBJ2-3; D unclear. Trimming took 3 bases from V and 0 from J, leaving 7 bases between them. CDR3 size: 14 residues. The CDR3 spells CASSLLSSTDTQYY. The CDR3 DNA sequence: TGTGCCAGCAGTTTGTTGTCTAGCACAGATACGCAGTATTAT.

The genes are TRBV29-1 and TRBJ2-2, with TRBD1 identical over 9 bases. Trimming removed 6 bases from V and 7 bases from J; junction bases left unmatched: 6. This CDR3 has 13 residues. Germline CDR1 SQVTM, CDR2 ANQGSEA. CDR3 sequence reads: CSVTTGGIGELFF. As DNA, the CDR3 is TGCAGCGTCACAACAGGGGGCATCGGGGAGCTGTTTTTT.

The V and J genes are TRBV19 and TRBJ2-7; D might be TRBD2 (7 bases). This CDR3 contains 17 residues. Germline CDR1 LNHDA, CDR2 SQIVND (reference sequence). Trimming removed 5 bases at V and 1 base at J, with 21 bases between. CDR3 DNA sequence: TGTGCCAGTAGTCCCCTTTCCGGTCGGGGGGCATCCTACGAGCAGTACTTC. Protein: CASSPLSGRGASYEQYF.

This clonotype was seen a few times. The V call is TRBV19, the J call TRBJ2-7; 9 bases are shared with TRBD2. V was clipped by 4 bases and J by 3 bases; unmatched bases: 7. The V gene's germline CDR1 is LNHDA and CDR2 SQIVND (reference sequence). The CDR3 loop spans 15 amino acids. CDR3 in DNA: TGTGCCAGTAGTACTGTAGCGGGAGAGGGCTACGAGCAGTACTTC. It is translated as CASSTVAGEGYEQYF.

Points on this clonotype: A junction boundary mismatches the germline segment, possibly from a read error. Here the CDR3 reads CASSYTGMGMNTETFF. CDR3 sequence (DNA): TGTGCCAGCAGCTATACAGGGATGGGGATGAACACTGAAACTTTCTTT. V usage is TRBV6-2 or TRBV6-3 and J usage is TRBJ1-1; possible D gene TRBD1, 6 bases. Germline CDR1 is MNHEY and CDR2 is SVGEGT. The CDR3 is 16 residues long.

In regard to this clonotype: Relative to the germline gene, one junction end is altered; a read error may explain this. The rearrangement uses TRBV5-6 and TRBJ2-4; D possibly corresponds to TRBD1 (5 bases). The CDR3 runs 16 residues. Germline CDR1 reads SGHDT; CDR2 reads YYEEEE. CDR3 nucleotides: TGTGCCTGCAGCTTGGGGCCAGTGTCGGCCAAAAACATTCAGTACTTC. Protein product: CACSLGPVSAKNIQYF. Variable domain in full (rest from reference TRBV5-6 and TRBJ2-4): DAGVTQSPTHLIKTRGQQVTLRCSPKSGHDTVSWYQQALGQGPQFIFQYYEEEERQRGNFPDRFSGHQFPNYSSELNVNALLLGDSALYLCACSLGPVSAKNIQYFGAGTRLSVL.

There are many counts of this clonotype. J is TRBJ2-1 and V is TRBV29-1; D is possibly TRBD1 (5 bases). The CDR3 totals 12 residues. CDR1 and CDR2 (germline): SQVTM, ANQGSEA. V lost 4 bases and J 8 bases, leaving 12 bases between the germline ends. CDR3 bases: TGCAGCGTTGCGAGCAGGGTAGATGAGCAGTTCTTC. Residues: CSVASRVDEQFF.